The clone carrying this TCR beta chain was counted between two and nine times. The method was immunoSEQ multiplex PCR; TCRdb's version includes in-frame clones alone and lacks a portion of them. The repertoire includes under 250,000 clones, around nine tenths of them detected once, and around 2.9% sits in the top ten. The source of the sample is a study of blood T cell repertoires in COVID-19. About the research overall: COVID-19 samples from acute and convalescent phases originated in the United States, Italy and Spain. The cDNA or gDNA used as material had been derived from T cells, B-cell-depleted T cells, or PBMCs.

With V trimmed by 6 bases and J by 2 bases, 9 bases remained unmatched. The CDR3 is 16 amino acids. Germline CDR1 is MNHNS and CDR2 is SASEGT. This chain joins TRBV6-1 and TRBJ1-5, with 8 nucleotides matching TRBD1. This TCR came from a woman in her sixties with acute or convalescent COVID-19. Sequencing was performed on peripheral blood. The CDR3 DNA reads TGTGCCAGCAGGGAAAGGACAGGGCTCGGCAATCAGCCCCAGCATTTT. Translating gives CASRERTGLGNQPQHF.